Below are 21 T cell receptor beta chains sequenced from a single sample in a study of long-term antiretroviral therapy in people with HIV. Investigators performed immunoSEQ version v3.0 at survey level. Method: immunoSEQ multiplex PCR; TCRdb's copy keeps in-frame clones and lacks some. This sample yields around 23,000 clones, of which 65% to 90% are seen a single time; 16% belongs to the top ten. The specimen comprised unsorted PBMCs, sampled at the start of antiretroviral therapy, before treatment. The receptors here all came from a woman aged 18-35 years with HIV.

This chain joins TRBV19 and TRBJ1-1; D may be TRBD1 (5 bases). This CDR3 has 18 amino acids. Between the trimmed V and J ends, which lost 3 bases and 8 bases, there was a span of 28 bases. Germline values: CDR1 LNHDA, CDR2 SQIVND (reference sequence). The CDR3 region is CASSIRPAGAALHREAFF. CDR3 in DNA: TGTGCCAGTAGTATTCGTCCGGCCGGGGCAGCCCTTCATCGGGAAGCTTTCTTT.

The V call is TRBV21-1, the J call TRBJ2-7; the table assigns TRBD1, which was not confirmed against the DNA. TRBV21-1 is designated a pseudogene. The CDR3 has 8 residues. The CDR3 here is CAWSRVGF. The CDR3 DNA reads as TGTGCCTGGTCCAGGGTTGGCTTC.

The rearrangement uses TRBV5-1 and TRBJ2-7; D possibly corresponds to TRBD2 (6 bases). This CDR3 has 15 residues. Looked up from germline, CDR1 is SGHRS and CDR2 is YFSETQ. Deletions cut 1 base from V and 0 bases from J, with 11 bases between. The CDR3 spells CASSLIGGSSYEQYF. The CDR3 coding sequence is TGCGCCAGCAGCTTGATCGGGGGAAGCTCCTACGAGCAGTACTTC.

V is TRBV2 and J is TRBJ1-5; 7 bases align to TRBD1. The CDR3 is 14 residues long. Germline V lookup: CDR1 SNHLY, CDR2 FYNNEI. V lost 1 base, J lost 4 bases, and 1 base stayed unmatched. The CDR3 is CASSEDRGNQPQHF. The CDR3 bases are TGTGCCAGCAGTGAAGACAGGGGAAATCAGCCCCAGCATTTT.

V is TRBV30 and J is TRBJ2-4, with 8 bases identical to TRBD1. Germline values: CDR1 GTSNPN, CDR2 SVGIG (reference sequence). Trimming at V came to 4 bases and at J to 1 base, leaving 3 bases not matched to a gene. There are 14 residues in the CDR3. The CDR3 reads CAWNRGIAKNIQYF. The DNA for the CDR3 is TGTGCCTGGAACAGGGGGATCGCCAAAAACATTCAGTACTTC.

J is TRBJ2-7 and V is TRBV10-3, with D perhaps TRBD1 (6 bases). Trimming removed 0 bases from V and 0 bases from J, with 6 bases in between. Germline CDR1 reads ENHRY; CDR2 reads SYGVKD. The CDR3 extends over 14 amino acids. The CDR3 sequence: CAISESDSSYEQYF. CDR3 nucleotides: TGTGCCATCAGTGAGTCGGACAGCTCCTACGAGCAGTACTTC.

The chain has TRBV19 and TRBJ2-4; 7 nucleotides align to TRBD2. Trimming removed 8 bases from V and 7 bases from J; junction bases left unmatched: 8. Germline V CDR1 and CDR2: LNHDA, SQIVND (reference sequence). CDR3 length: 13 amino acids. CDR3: CASGGLGGNIQYF. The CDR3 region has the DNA TGTGCCAGTGGAGGACTAGGAGGTAACATTCAGTACTTC.

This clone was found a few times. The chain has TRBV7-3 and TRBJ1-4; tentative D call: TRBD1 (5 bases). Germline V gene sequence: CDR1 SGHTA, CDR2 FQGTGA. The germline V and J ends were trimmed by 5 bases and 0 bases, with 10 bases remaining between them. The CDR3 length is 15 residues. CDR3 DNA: TGTGCCAGCAGCCCCGGGACGACAACTAATGAAAAACTGTTTTTT. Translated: CASSPGTTTNEKLFF.

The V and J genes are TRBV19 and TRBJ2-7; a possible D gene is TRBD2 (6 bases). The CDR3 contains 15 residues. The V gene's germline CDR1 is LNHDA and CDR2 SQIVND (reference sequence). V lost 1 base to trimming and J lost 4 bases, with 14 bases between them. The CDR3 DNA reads TGTGCCAGTAGTATAGGGGCCAGCGGGCTATACGAGCAGTACTTC. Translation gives CASSIGASGLYEQYF. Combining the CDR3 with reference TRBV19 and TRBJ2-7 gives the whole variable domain DGGITQSPKYLFRKEGQNVTLSCEQNLNHDAMYWYRQDPGQGLRLIYYSQIVNDFQKGDIAEGYSVSREKKESFPLTVTSAQKNPTAFYLCASSIGASGLYEQYFGPGTRLTVT.

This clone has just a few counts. The CDR3 DNA follows: TGTGCCAGCAGCTTAGAGTGCTCCACGTGCGGTTCACCCCTCCACTTT. As protein: CASSLECSTCGSPLHF. The chain links TRBV11-2 to TRBJ1-6, with D unclear. CDR3 length equals 16 residues. Germline V gene data show CDR1 as SGHAT and CDR2 as FQNNGV. Trimming stripped 0 bases from V and 9 bases from J, with 15 bases between.

DNA of the CDR3: TGTGCCAGCAGTTCAACTCCGGCCCCCCGGTACGGGGCCAACGTCCTGACTTTC. The encoded protein is CASSSTPAPRYGANVLTF. The chain employs TRBV11-1 and TRBJ2-6, with no clear D. Trimming left V 6 bases short and J 4 bases short, with 22 bases between. The CDR3 totals 18 residues. Germline CDR1 SGHAT, CDR2 FQDESV (reference sequence). The complete variable domain, with remaining parts taken from reference TRBV11-1 and TRBJ2-6, reads EAEVAQSPRYKITEKSQAVAFWCDPISGHATLYWYRQILGQGPELLVQFQDESVVDDSQLPKDRFSAERLKGVDSTLKIQPAELGDSAMYLCASSSTPAPRYGANVLTFGAGSRLTVL.

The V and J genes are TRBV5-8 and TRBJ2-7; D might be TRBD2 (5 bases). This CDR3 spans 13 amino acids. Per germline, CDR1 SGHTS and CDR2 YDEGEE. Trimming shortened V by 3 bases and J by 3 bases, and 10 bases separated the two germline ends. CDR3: CASSSTDYYEQYF. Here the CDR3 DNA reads TGTGCCAGCAGCTCGACCGACTACTACGAGCAGTACTTC.

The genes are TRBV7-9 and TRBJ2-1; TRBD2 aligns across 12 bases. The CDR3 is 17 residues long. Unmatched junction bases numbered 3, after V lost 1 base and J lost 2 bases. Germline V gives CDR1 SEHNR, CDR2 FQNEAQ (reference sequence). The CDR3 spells CASSLEASGRAYNEQFF. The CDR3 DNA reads TGTGCCAGCAGCTTAGAAGCTAGCGGGAGGGCCTACAATGAGCAGTTCTTC.

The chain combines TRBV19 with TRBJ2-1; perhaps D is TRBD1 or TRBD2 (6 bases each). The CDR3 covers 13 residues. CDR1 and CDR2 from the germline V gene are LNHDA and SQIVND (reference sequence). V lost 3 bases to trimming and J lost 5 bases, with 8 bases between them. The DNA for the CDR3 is TGTGCCAGTAGTATTGGGGGGCACAATGAGCAGTTCTTC. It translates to CASSIGGHNEQFF.

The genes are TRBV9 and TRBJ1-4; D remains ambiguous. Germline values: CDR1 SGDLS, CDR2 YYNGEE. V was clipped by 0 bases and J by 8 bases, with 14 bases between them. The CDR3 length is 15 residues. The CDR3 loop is CASSVVGDTREKLFF. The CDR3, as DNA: TGTGCCAGCAGCGTAGTAGGAGACACTCGCGAAAAACTGTTTTTT.

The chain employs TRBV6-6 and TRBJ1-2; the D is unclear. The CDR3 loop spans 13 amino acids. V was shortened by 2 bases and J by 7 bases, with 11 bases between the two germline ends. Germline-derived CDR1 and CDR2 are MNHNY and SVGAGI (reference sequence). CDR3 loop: CASSYGLRSGYTF. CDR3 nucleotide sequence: TGTGCCAGCAGTTACGGATTGCGGAGTGGCTACACCTTC.

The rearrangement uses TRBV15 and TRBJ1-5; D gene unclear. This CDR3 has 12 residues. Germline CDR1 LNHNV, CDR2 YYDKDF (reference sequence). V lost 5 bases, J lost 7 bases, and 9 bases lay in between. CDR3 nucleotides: TGTGCCACCAGCCGGGTGGACCAGCCCCAGCATTTT. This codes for CATSRVDQPQHF. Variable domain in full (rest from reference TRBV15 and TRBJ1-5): DAMVIQNPRYQVTQFGKPVTLSCSQTLNHNVMYWYQQKSSQAPKLLFHYYDKDFNNEADTPDNFQSRRPNTSFCFLDIRSPGLGDTAMYLCATSRVDQPQHFGDGTRLSIL.

The CDR3: CSVGGVEQFF. The CDR3 bases are TGCAGCGTTGGGGGCGTTGAGCAGTTCTTC. The V and J genes are TRBV29-1 and TRBJ2-1; maybe TRBD1 (5 bases). CDR3 length: 10 amino acids. Germline lookup yields CDR1 SQVTM and CDR2 ANQGSEA. Trimming took 4 bases from V and 9 from J, leaving 7 bases between them.

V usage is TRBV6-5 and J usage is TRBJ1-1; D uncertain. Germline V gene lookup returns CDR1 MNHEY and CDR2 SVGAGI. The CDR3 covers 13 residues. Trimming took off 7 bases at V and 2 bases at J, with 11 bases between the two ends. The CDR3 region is CASNPAKNTEAFF. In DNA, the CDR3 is TGTGCCAGCAACCCAGCTAAAAACACTGAAGCTTTCTTT.

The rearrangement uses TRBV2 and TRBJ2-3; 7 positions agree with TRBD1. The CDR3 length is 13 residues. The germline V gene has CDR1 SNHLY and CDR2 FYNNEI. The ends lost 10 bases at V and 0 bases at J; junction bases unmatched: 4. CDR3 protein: CATRDSSTDTQYF. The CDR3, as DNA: TGTGCCACCAGGGACAGCAGCACAGATACGCAGTATTTT. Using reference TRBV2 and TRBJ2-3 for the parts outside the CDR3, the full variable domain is EPEVTQTPSHQVTQMGQEVILRCVPISNHLYFYWYRQILGQKVEFLVSFYNNEISEKSEIFDDQFSVERPDGSNFTLKIRSTKLEDSAMYFCATRDSSTDTQYFGPGTRLTVL.

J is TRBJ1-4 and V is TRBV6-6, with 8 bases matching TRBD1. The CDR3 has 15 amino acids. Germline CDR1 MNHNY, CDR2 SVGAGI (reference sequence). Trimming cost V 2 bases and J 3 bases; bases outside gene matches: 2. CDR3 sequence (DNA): TGTGCCAGCAGTTACCGGACAGGGTCTAATGAAAAACTGTTTTTT. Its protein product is CASSYRTGSNEKLFF.